This T cell receptor beta chain was identified during a study of blood T cell repertoires in COVID-19. The overall study: Researchers got acute and convalescent COVID-19 samples from the United States, Italy and Spain. T cells, B-cell-depleted T cells, or PBMCs supplied cDNA or gDNA.

The CDR3 runs 15 residues. With V trimmed by 3 bases and J by 6 bases, 10 bases remained unmatched. Germline V gives CDR1 MGHDK, CDR2 SYGVNS. As processed by the authors: Using reference gene primer amplification, nucleated cell counts were estimated. Sequencing used immunoSEQ multiplex PCR; TCRdb keeps in-frame clones, though not all of them. That table is the source of V, J and clone size, and D and trimming were worked out from the DNA. The profile shows some 230,000 clones, more than 65% of them singletons. V and J are TRBV25-1 and TRBJ2-5; 7 bases are a match to TRBD2. Sequences were obtained from peripheral blood. The source is a woman in her 30s who had recovered from COVID-19. CDR3 sequence reads: CASSDRRLAAKTQYF. The CDR3, as DNA: TGTGCCAGCAGTGACCGCCGACTAGCCGCGAAGACCCAGTACTTC.